The entry that follows covers one TCR beta chain sequence. What this receptor recognizes is not known. No per-base quality is available; no much larger clone lies one base away. The data are from a study of T cell repertoires in cytomegalovirus infection (dated by TCRdb to between 2019 and 2020). Regarding the study in general: Peptide stimulations targeted recently identified HLA-C-restricted CMV epitopes, whose presentation resists viral immunomodulation, together with well-studied HLA-B-restricted epitopes. Donor HLA type was relevant to the analysis, as public TCR beta signatures indicated carriage of CMV infection together with the matching HLA type.

From the germline V gene, CDR1 is MDHEN and CDR2 is SYDVKM. Measured from the cysteine to the phenylalanine, the CDR3 is 16 residues long. Here the CDR3 DNA is all that survives: 48 bases in frame from base 1. Here V drops 6 bases and J drops 7 bases, and the junction holds 15 bases not matched to any gene. Sequencing instrument: Illumina HiSeq 1500. The public sequencing data were trimmed at Q25 with fastp and processed into clonotypes with MiXCR by TCRdb, which kept only in-frame beta chains. Rows are unified per CDR3 protein, each entry keeping the most common DNA and genes. The sample table shows about 570,000 distinct CDR3 sequences, and just under 40% are seen once. The ten top clones hold 48% of the sample. This sample's treatment or condition label indicates: in vitro stimulation with specific CMV peptide epitopes to enrich CMV-specific T cells. Study-wide conclusions, independent of this receptor: In both this cohort and an independent cohort of over 350 donors, the cumulative frequency of public TCR beta family members distinguished carriers of CMV infection plus the relevant HLA type. The ex vivo response was dominated by HLA-C-restricted CMV-specific TCR beta clonotypes, which also provided the single most frequent clonotype in two of eight donors.

Sequencing was performed on cultured PBMCs, taken from culture after CMV antigen stimulation. The chain joins TRBV28 to TRBJ2-1, and 7 junctional nucleotides match TRBD2. The TCR comes from a human donor in good health (CMV status not recorded). Some clones in this sample may be carry-over from other donors' samples. In nucleotides, the sequence is TGTGCCAGCAGACTACCTTTGGGGGGGACTGGGAATGAGCAGTTCTTC. Its translation reads: CASRLPLGGTGNEQFF.